These 21 T cell receptor beta chains share one sample of origin, sequenced in a study of blood T cell repertoires in COVID-19. Produced via immunoSEQ multiplex PCR; TCRdb's table is partial and in-frame only. Here the sample spans some 320,000 clones, about nine tenths being singletons. The material sequenced was PBMCs or T cells enriched from blood (not recorded which). These receptors were taken from a man between 60 and 70 years old who had recovered from COVID-19.

The gene calls are TRBV4-3 and TRBJ2-7; 9 nucleotides align to TRBD1. This CDR3 has 16 residues. The germline V gene has CDR1 LGHNA and CDR2 YSLEER. The J segment lost 3 bases and the V segment lost 2 bases, leaving 8 bases of the junction unmatched. CDR3 region: CASSQTPGQGLYEQYF. For the CDR3, the DNA is TGCGCCAGCAGCCAAACTCCGGGACAGGGTCTCTACGAGCAGTACTTC.

V usage is TRBV6-9 and J usage is TRBJ1-1, with D possibly TRBD1 on 6 matching bases. Germline CDR1 is MNHGY and CDR2 is SVAAGI. The CDR3 consists of 14 residues. V lost 3 bases and J lost 1, with 9 bases in between. The CDR3 bases are TGTGCCAGCAGTTACCAGGGGAAGAACACTGAAGCTTTCTTT. The encoded protein is CASSYQGKNTEAFF.

V and J are TRBV4-1 and TRBJ1-6; D is ambiguous. Trimming cost V 2 bases and J 7 bases, with 18 bases left between them. Germline lookup yields CDR1 MGHRA and CDR2 YSYEKL. This CDR3 has 17 residues. The CDR3 DNA sequence: TGCGCCAGCAGCCAATCCCCCCCGACGGGAAAAAATTCACCCCTCCACTTT. This sequence encodes CASSQSPPTGKNSPLHF.

The J gene is TRBJ2-1, the V gene TRBV28; D is possibly TRBD2 (5 bases). The CDR3 sequence is 15 residues long. V was cut by 8 bases and J by 0 bases, with 14 bases left in between. CDR1 is MDHEN, CDR2 SYDVKM, per germline. CDR3 coding DNA: TGTGCCAGCCATCAGAGGGAGAGCTCCTACAATGAGCAGTTCTTC. This codes for CASHQRESSYNEQFF. Looking up the rest from reference TRBV28 and TRBJ2-1 gives the full variable domain: DVKVTQSSRYLVKRTGEKVFLECVQDMDHENMFWYRQDPGLGLRLIYFSYDVKMKEKGDIPEGYSVSREKKERFSLILESASTNQTSMYLCASHQRESSYNEQFFGPGTRLTVL.

The gene calls are TRBV3-1 (or the pseudogene TRBV3-2) and TRBJ2-7, with 9 bases matching TRBD1. The J segment lost 1 base and the V segment lost 1 base, leaving 11 bases of the junction unmatched. Germline CDR1 is LGHDT and CDR2 is YNNKEL (reference sequence). The CDR3 length is 18 residues. DNA for the CDR3: TGTGCCAGCAGCCAAGCAATTGGTGGGACAGGGTCATCCTACGAGCAGTACTTC. Protein sequence: CASSQAIGGTGSSYEQYF.

This rearrangement joins TRBV30 to TRBJ1-2; tentative D call: TRBD1 (5 bases). V was trimmed by 0 bases and J by 10 bases, leaving 15 bases between them. The CDR3 loop spans 13 amino acids. CDR1 is GTSNPN, CDR2 SVGIG, per germline (reference sequence). CDR3 in amino acids: CAWSVQQGGTYTF. As DNA, the CDR3 is TGTGCCTGGAGTGTCCAGCAGGGAGGGACCTACACCTTC.

CDR3 nucleotides: TGTGCCAGCAGGGGCGGGGGCTATGGCTACACCTTC. This translates into CASRGGGYGYTF. This chain links TRBV28 with TRBJ1-2; tentative D call: TRBD1 (5 bases). The CDR3 length is 12 residues. Trimming stripped 6 bases from V and 4 bases from J, with 9 bases between. Germline V lookup: CDR1 MDHEN, CDR2 SYDVKM.

V gene TRBV6-5 combines with J gene TRBJ2-3; the D gene is possibly TRBD2 (5 bases). The germline V gene encodes CDR1 MNHEY and CDR2 SVGAGI. CDR3 length equals 15 residues. With 4 bases removed from V and 1 base from J, the gap between germline ends came to 12 bases. CDR3 loop: CASSFLSGRTDTQYF. The CDR3 DNA follows: TGTGCCAGCAGTTTCTTAAGCGGCCGCACAGATACGCAGTATTTT.

The V call is TRBV5-1, the J call TRBJ2-3, with TRBD2 matching 8 bases. Germline CDR1 SGHRS, CDR2 YFSETQ. V trimming: 3 bases; J trimming: 0 bases; junction bases outside the gene matches: 18. This CDR3 is built from 20 residues. CDR3 loop: CASSYRGWAGGRPSTDTQYF. The CDR3 DNA is TGCGCCAGCAGCTACCGAGGGTGGGCGGGGGGCCGCCCCAGCACAGATACGCAGTATTTT.

The rearrangement uses TRBV5-1 and TRBJ2-3, with 11 bases that match TRBD2. The CDR3 spans 16 residues. V lost 0 bases, J lost 4 bases, and 4 bases stayed unmatched. The germline V gene has CDR1 SGHRS and CDR2 YFSETQ. The CDR3 region is CASSLGLAGYSDTQYF. The CDR3 bases are TGCGCCAGCAGCTTGGGACTAGCGGGATACTCAGATACGCAGTATTTT.

The chain is built from TRBV3-1 (or the pseudogene TRBV3-2) and TRBJ2-3; D perhaps matches TRBD2 (7 bases). The CDR3 is 15 residues long. Trimming took 5 bases from V and 1 from J, leaving 13 bases between them. CDR1 and CDR2 (germline): LGHDT, YNNKEL (reference sequence). The CDR3 DNA is TGTGCCAGCAGCTGGGGCGGGGGCGGCACAGATACGCAGTATTTT. This codes for CASSWGGGGTDTQYF.

The rearrangement uses TRBV18 and TRBJ2-6, with 13 nucleotides matching TRBD2. This CDR3 spans 18 amino acids. Losses at the gene ends were 4 bases for V and 0 bases for J; bases not matched to a gene: 3. The germline V gene has CDR1 KGHSH and CDR2 LQKENI. CDR3 sequence (DNA): TGTGCCAGCTCACAGGGACTAGCGGGAAACTCTGGGGCCAACGTCCTGACTTTC. This gives the protein CASSQGLAGNSGANVLTF.

The chain has TRBV27 and TRBJ1-1; tentative D call: TRBD1 (5 bases). Trimming took off 2 bases at V and 0 bases at J, with 7 bases between the two ends. This CDR3 region has 14 residues. Germline values: CDR1 MNHEY, CDR2 SMNVEV (reference sequence). This chain's CDR3 is CASSLRGVNTEAFF. CDR3 sequence (DNA): TGTGCCAGCAGTTTACGGGGGGTGAACACTGAAGCTTTCTTT.

The rearrangement joins TRBV6-2 or TRBV6-3 to TRBJ2-1, with D possibly TRBD1 on 6 matching bases. The CDR3 has 16 amino acids. The V end lost 5 bases, the J end lost 7 bases, and 21 bases lay between the germline ends. The V gene's germline CDR1 is MNHEY and CDR2 SVGEGT. This CDR3 reads CASSAPPAGASNEQFF. CDR3 sequence (DNA): TGTGCCAGCAGTGCCCCACCAGCAGGGGCCTCAAATGAGCAGTTCTTC.

The chain combines TRBV3-1 (or the pseudogene TRBV3-2) with TRBJ1-1; 7 positions agree with TRBD1. The V segment lost 3 bases and the J segment 6 bases; nucleotides outside the gene matches: 10. Germline V gene lookup returns CDR1 LGHDT and CDR2 YNNKEL (reference sequence). The CDR3 spans 15 residues. The CDR3 nucleotides read TGTGCCAGCAGCCACCTTGGGGACAGACGCTCTGAAGCTTTCTTT. Its protein is CASSHLGDRRSEAFF.

The chain combines TRBV30 with TRBJ1-1; 7 bases are shared with TRBD1. V shed 5 bases and J 7 bases; nucleotides not matched to a gene: 4. Germline V gives CDR1 GTSNPN, CDR2 SVGIG (reference sequence). The CDR3 spans 11 residues. This CDR3 is CAWDRANEAFF. In DNA form, the CDR3 reads TGTGCCTGGGACAGGGCGAATGAAGCTTTCTTT.

The chain couples TRBV5-1 to TRBJ2-3; a weak D match, TRBD2 (5 bases). V was pared by 4 bases and J by 2 bases, with 20 bases between. CDR3 length: 17 amino acids. Germline V gives CDR1 SGHRS, CDR2 YFSETQ. CDR3 nucleotides: TGCGCCAGCAGCGGACCACCAACTAGAGGGAACACAGATACGCAGTATTTT. Translating it yields CASSGPPTRGNTDTQYF.

The chain combines TRBV19 with TRBJ1-6, with TRBD1 matching over 11 bases. With V trimmed by 4 bases and J by 10 bases, 3 bases remained unmatched. Germline values: CDR1 LNHDA, CDR2 SQIVND (reference sequence). This CDR3 spans 14 amino acids. The CDR3 here is CASSTGTGGSPLHF. The CDR3 DNA sequence: TGTGCCAGTAGTACCGGGACAGGGGGATCACCCCTCCACTTT.

Notes on this clone: Other DNA sequences in this sample translate to the same CDR3. V is TRBV27 and J is TRBJ2-7; maybe TRBD1 (5 bases). The CDR3 loop spans 13 amino acids. Germline V gene lookup returns CDR1 MNHEY and CDR2 SMNVEV (reference sequence). V was cut by 2 bases and J by 3 bases, with 8 bases left in between. The CDR3 loop reads CASSLRQGYEQYF. CDR3 bases: TGTGCCAGCAGTTTACGGCAGGGCTACGAGCAGTACTTC.

V gene TRBV2 combines with J gene TRBJ1-1; no definite D call. Trimming removed 6 bases from V and 7 bases from J, with 15 bases in between. The CDR3 extends over 13 amino acids. Germline CDR1 is SNHLY and CDR2 is FYNNEI. The CDR3 spells CASRGVALGEAFF. Written as DNA, the CDR3 is TGTGCCAGCAGGGGCGTCGCTCTGGGTGAAGCTTTCTTT. The full variable domain, rest sourced from reference TRBV2 and TRBJ1-1, is EPEVTQTPSHQVTQMGQEVILRCVPISNHLYFYWYRQILGQKVEFLVSFYNNEISEKSEIFDDQFSVERPDGSNFTLKIRSTKLEDSAMYFCASRGVALGEAFFGQGTRLTVV.

The V call is TRBV19, the J call TRBJ1-5; D remains unclear. CDR1 LNHDA and CDR2 SQIVND come from the germline V gene (reference sequence). With 5 bases removed from V and 4 bases from J, the gap between germline ends came to 9 bases. The CDR3 runs to 13 residues. CDR3 residues: CASSLRENQPQHF. The CDR3 region has the DNA TGTGCCAGTAGTCTGCGGGAGAATCAGCCCCAGCATTTT.